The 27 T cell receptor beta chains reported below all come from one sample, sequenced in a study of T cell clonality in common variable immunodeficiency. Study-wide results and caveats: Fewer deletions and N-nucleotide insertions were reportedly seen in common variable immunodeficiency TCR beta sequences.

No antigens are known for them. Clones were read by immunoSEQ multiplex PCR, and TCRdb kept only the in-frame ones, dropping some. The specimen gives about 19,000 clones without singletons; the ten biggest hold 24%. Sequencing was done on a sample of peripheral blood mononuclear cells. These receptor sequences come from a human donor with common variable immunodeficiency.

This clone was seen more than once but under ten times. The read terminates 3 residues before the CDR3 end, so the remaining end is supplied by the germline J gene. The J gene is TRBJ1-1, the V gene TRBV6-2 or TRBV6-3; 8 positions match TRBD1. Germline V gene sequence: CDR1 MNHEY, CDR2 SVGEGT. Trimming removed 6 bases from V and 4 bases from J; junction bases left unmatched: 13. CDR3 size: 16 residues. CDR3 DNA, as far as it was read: TGTGCCAGCAGGAGGGGAACAACAGGGGGAGGCACTGAA. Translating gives CASRRGTTGGGTE. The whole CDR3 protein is CASRRGTTGGGTEAFF.

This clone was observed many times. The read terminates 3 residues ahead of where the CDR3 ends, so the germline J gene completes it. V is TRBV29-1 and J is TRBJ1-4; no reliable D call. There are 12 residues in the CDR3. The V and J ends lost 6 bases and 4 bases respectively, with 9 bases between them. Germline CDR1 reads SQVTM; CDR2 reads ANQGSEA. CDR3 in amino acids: CSVTSVNEKLFF. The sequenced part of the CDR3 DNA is TGCAGCGTCACATCAGTTAATGAAAAA.

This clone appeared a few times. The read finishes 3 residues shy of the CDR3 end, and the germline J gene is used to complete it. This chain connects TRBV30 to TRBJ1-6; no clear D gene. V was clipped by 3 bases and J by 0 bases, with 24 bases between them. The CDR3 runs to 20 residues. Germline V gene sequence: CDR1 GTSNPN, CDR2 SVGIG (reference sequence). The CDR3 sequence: CAWSRFQVGNPSSYNSPLHF. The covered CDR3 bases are TGTGCCTGGAGCCGTTTTCAAGTGGGCAATCCGAGCTCCTATAATTCACCC. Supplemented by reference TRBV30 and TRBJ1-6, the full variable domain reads SQTIHQWPATLVQPVGSPLSLECTVEGTSNPNLYWYRQAAGRGLQLLFYSVGIGQISSEVPQNLSASRPQDRQFILSSKKLLLSDSGFYLCAWSRFQVGNPSSYNSPLHFGNGTRLTVT.

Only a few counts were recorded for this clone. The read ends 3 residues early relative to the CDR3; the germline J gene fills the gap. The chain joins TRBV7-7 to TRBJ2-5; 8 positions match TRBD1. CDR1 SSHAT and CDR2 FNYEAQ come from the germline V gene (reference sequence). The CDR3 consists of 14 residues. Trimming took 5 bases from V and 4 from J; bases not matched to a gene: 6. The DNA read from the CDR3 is TGTGCCAGCAGCCTCGGGACAGGCCTAGAGACC. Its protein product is CASSLGTGLET. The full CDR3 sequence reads CASSLGTGLETQYF. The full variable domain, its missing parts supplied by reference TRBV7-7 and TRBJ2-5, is GAGVSQSPRYKVTKRGQDVTLRCDPISSHATLYWYQQALGQGPEFLTYFNYEAQPDKSGLPSDRFSAERPEGSISTLTIQRTEQRDSAMYRCASSLGTGLETQYFGPGTRLLVL.

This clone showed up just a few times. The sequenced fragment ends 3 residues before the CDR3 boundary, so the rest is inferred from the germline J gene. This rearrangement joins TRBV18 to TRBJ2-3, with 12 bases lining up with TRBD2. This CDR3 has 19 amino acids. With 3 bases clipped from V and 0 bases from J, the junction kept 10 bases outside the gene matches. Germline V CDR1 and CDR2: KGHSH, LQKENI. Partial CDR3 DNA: TGTGCCAGCTCACCCAGAGGACTAGCGGGATCATATAGCACAGATACG. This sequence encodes CASSPRGLAGSYSTDT. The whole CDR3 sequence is CASSPRGLAGSYSTDTQYF.

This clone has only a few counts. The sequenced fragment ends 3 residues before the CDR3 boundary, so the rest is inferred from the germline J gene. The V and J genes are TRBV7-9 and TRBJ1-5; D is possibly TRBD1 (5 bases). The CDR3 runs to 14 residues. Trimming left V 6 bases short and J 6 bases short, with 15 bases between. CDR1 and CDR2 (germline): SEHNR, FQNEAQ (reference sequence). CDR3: CASSPLAGPQPQHF. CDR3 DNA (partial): TGTGCCAGCAGTCCTCTGGCGGGGCCTCAGCCC. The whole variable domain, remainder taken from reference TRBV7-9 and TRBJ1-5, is DTGVSQNPRHKITKRGQNVTFRCDPISEHNRLYWYRQTLGQGPEFLTYFQNEAQLEKSRLLSDRFSAERPKGSFSTLEIQRTEQGDSAMYLCASSPLAGPQPQHFGDGTRLSIL.

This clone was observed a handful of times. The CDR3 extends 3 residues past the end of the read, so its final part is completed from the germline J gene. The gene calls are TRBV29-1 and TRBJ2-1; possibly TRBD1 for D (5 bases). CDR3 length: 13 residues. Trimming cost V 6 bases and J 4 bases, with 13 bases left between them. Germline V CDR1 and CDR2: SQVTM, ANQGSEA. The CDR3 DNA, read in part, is TGCAGCGTACGCAGGGCAGATTACAATGAG. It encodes CSVRRADYNE. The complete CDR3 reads CSVRRADYNEQFF.

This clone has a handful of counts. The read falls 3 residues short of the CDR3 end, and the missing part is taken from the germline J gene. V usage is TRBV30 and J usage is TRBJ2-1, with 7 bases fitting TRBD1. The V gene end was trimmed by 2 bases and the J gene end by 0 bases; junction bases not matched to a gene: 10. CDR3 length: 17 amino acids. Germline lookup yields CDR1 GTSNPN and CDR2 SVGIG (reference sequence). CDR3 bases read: TGTGCCTGGAGTTCTACGGGACAGATAAACTCCTACAATGAG. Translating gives CAWSSTGQINSYNE. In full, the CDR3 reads CAWSSTGQINSYNEQFF.

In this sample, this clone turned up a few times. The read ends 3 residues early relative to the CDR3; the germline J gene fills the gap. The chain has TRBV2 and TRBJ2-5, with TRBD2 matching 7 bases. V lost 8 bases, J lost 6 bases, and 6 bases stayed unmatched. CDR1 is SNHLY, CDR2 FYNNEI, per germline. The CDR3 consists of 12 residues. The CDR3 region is CASRGAGKTQYF. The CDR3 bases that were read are TGTGCCAGCCGGGGAGCGGGGAAGACC.

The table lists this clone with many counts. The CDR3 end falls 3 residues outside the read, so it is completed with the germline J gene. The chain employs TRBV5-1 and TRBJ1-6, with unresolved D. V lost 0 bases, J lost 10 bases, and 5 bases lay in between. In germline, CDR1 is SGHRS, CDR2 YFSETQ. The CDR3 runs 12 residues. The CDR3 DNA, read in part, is TGCGCCAGCAGCTTGGTCGGGTCACCC. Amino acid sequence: CASSLVGSP. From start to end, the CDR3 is CASSLVGSPLHF.

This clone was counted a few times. The DNA read from the CDR3 is TGTGCCAGCAGCGTCGGACAGGAGGGCGAG. It codes for CASSVGQEGE. The whole CDR3 is CASSVGQEGEQYF. The chain is built from TRBV7-9 and TRBJ2-7; perhaps TRBD1 as D (7 bases). The read gets to within 3 residues of the CDR3 end, and the germline J gene fills in the rest. This CDR3 spans 13 amino acids. Germline CDR1 reads SEHNR; CDR2 reads FQNEAQ (reference sequence). The V and J ends lost 5 bases and 6 bases respectively, with 14 bases between them.

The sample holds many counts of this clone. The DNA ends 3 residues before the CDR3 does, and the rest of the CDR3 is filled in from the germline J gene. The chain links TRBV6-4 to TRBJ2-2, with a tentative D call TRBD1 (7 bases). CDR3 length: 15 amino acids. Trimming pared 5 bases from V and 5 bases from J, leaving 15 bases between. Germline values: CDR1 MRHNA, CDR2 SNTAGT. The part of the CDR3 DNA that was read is TGTGCCAGCAGTTATGCGGGACAGATAACCGGGGAG. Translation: CASSYAGQITGE. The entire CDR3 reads CASSYAGQITGELFF.

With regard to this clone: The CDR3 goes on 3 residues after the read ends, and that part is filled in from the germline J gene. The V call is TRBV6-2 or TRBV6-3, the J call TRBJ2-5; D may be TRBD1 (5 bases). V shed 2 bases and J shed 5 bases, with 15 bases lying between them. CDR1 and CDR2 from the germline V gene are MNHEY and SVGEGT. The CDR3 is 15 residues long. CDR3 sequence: CASSYLTGSFETQYF. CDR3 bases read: TGTGCCAGCAGTTACCTCACAGGTAGTTTTGAGACC.

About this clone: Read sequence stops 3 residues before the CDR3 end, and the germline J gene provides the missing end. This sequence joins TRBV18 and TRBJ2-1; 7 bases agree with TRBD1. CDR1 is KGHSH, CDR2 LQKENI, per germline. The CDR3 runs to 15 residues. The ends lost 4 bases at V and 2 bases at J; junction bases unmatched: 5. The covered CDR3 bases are TGTGCCAGCTCACTTACCGGGACAGCCTACAATGAG. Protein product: CASSLTGTAYNE. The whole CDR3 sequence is CASSLTGTAYNEQFF.

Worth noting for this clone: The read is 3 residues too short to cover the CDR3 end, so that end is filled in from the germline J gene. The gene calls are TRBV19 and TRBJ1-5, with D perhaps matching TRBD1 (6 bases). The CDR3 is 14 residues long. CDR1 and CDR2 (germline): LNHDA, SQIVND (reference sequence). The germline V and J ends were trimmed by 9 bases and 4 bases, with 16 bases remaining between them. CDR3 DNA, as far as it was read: TGTGCCAGCAGGGACAATGGGGCTAATCAGCCC. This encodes CASRDNGANQP. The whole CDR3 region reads CASRDNGANQPQHF.

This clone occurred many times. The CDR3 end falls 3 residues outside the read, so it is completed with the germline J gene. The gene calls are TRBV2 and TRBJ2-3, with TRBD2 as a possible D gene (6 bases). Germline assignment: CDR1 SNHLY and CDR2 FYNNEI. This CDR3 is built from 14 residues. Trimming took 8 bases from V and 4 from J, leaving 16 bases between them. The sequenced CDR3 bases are TGTGCCAGCGAGACCGGGACTTCATCAGATACG. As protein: CASETGTSSDT. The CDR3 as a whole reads CASETGTSSDTQYF.

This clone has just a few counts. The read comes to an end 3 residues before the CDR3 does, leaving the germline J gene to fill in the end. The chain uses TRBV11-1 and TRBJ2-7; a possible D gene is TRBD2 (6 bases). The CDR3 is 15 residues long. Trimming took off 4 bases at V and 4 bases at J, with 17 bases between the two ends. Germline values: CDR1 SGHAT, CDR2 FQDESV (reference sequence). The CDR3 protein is CASSSRQGGLYEQYF. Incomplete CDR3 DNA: TGTGCCAGCAGCTCAAGACAAGGAGGGCTGTACGAG. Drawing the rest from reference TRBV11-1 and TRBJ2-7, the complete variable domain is EAEVAQSPRYKITEKSQAVAFWCDPISGHATLYWYRQILGQGPELLVQFQDESVVDDSQLPKDRFSAERLKGVDSTLKIQPAELGDSAMYLCASSSRQGGLYEQYFGPGTRLTVT.

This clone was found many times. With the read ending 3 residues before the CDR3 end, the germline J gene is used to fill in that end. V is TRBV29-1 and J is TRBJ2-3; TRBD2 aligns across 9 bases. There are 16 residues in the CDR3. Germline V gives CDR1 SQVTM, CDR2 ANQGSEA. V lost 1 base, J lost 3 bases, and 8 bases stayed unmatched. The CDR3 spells CSVEVEASGVTDTQYF. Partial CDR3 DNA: TGCAGCGTTGAAGTGGAGGCTAGCGGGGTGACAGATACG.

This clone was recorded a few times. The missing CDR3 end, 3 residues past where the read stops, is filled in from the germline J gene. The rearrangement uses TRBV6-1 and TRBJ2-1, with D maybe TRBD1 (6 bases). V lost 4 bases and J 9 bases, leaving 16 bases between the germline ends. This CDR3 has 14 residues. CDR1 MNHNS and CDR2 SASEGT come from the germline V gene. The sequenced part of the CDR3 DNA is TGTGCCAGCAGTGGGTCCCGGGACATATCTGAG. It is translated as CASSGSRDISE. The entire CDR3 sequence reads CASSGSRDISEQFF.

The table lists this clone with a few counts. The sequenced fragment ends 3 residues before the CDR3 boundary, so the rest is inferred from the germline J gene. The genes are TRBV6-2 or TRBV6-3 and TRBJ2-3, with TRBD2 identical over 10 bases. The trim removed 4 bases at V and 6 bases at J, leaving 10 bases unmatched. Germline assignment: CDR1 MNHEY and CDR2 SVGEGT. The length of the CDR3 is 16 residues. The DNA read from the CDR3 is TGTGCCAGCAGTTTACTAGCGGGGACTATCACGGATACG. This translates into CASSLLAGTITDT. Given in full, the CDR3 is CASSLLAGTITDTQYF.

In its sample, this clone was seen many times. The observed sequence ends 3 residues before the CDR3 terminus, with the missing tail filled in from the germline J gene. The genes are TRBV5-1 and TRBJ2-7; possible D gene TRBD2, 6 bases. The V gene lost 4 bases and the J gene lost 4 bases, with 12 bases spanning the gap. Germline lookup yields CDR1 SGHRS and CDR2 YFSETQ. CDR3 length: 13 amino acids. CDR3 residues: CASSDPGRYEQYF. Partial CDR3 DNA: TGCGCCAGCAGCGACCCAGGGAGGTACGAG.

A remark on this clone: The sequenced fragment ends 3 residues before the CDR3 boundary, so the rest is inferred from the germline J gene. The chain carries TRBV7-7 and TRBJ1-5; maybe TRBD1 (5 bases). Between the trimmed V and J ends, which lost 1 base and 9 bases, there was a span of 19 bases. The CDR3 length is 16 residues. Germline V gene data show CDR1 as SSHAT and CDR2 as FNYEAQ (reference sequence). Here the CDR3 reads CASSLVRGPVYMPQHF. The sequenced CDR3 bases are TGTGCCAGCAGCTTAGTAAGGGGCCCCGTGTATATGCCC.

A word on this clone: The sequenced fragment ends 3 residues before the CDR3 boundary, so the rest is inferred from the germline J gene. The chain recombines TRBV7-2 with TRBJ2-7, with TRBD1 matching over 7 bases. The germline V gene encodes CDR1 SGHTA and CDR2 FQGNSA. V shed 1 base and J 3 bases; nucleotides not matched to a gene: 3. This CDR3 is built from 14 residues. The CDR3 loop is CASSLVDRDYEQYF. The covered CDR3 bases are TGTGCCAGCAGCTTAGTCGACAGGGACTACGAG.

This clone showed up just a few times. The CDR3 sequence: CASSSPTGNTEAFF. The covered CDR3 bases are TGTGCCAGCAGTTCACCAACAGGGAACACTGAA. The chain recombines TRBV2 with TRBJ1-1, with D possibly being TRBD1 (5 bases). The CDR3 is cut off 3 residues early in the read; its end comes from the germline J gene. Germline V gene lookup returns CDR1 SNHLY and CDR2 FYNNEI. This CDR3 is 14 amino acids long. Trimming removed 5 bases at V and 1 base at J, with 11 bases between.

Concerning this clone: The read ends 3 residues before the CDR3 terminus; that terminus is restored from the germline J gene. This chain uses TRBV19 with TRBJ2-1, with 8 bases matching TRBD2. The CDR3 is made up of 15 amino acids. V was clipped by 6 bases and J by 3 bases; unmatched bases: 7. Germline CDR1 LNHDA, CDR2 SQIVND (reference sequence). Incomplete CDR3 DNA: TGTGCCAGTAGCACCATAGCGGGAATCTACAATGAG. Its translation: CASSTIAGIYNE. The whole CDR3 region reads CASSTIAGIYNEQFF.

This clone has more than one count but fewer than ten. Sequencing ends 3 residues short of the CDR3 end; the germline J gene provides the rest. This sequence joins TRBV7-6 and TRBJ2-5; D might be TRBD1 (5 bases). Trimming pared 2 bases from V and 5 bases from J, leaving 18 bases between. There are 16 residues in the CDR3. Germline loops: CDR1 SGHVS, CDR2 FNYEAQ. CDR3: CASSLRADPTGETQYF. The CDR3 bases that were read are TGTGCCAGCAGCTTAAGGGCAGATCCCACAGGCGAGACC.

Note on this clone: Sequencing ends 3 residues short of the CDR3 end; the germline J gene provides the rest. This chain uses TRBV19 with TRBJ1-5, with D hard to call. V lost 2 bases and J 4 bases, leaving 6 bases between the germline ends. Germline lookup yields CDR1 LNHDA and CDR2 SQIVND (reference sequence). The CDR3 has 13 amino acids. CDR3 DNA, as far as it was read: TGTGCCAGTAGTATAAGCGGAAATCAGCCC. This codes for CASSISGNQP. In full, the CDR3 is CASSISGNQPQHF.